This T cell receptor (beta chain) was recorded in a study of Ad26.COV2.S vaccination and SARS-CoV-2 variants. At the level of the study: A participant enrolled in the COV1001 Ad26.COV2.S trial arm provided the sample. Doses of Ad26.COV2.S were injected into muscle once or twice, 56 days apart.

This CDR3 region has 16 residues. The V end lost 2 bases, the J end lost 3 bases, and 13 bases lay between the germline ends. Germline CDR1 SGHTA, CDR2 FQGNSA. Treatment noted: roughly 18 received Ad26.COV2.S at low or high dose, single or two shots; roughly five received placebo; per-sample allocation not given. Day 63 following the first vaccine or placebo injection was when the samples were taken. This Boston cohort included adults aged 18-55 years. This clone has only one observation. Here immunoSEQ multiplex PCR was the method, and the copy in TCRdb shows in-frame clones only, minus some. The table records around 300,000 clones, 88% of them present only once.

The chain employs TRBV7-2 and TRBJ2-2; no firm D call. Sequenced material: peripheral blood, taken in a trial of Ad26.COV2.S vaccine versus placebo. The clonotype comes from a person between 18 and 65 years old who received the Ad26.COV2.S COVID-19 vaccine or a placebo. The CDR3 spells CASSLSGMMDTGELFF. CDR3 DNA sequence: TGTGCCAGCAGCTTAAGTGGTATGATGGACACCGGGGAGCTGTTTTTT.